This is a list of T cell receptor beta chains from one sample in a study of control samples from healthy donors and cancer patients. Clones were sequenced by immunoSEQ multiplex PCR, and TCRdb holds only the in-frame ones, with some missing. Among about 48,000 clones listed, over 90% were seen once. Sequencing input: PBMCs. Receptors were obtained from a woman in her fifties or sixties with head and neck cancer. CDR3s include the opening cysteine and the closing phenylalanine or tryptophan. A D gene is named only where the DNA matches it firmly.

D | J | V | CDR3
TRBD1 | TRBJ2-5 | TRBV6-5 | CASSYGTGEVETQYF
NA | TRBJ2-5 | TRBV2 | CASTLAETQYF
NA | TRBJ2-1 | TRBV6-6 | CASSYSALEQFF
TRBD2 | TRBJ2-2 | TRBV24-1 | CATSDLGLAGVTGELFF
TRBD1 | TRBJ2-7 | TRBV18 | CASSPLTGVDEQYF
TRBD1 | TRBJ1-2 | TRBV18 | CASSPAGQGTVSYGYTF
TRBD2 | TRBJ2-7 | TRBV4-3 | CASSHIAGGPIGYEQYF
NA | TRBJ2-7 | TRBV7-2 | CASSLGRQFPDQQYF
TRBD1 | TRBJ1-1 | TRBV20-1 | CSASETGLSTEAFF
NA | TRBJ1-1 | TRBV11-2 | CASSLAGGGGEAFF
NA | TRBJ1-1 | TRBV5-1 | CASSLKGEDTEAFF
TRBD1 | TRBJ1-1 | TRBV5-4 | CASSLEGQGRKAFF
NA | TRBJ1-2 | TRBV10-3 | CAISEFSLLSAANYGYTF
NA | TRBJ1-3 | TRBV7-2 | CASSLGRFISGNTIYF
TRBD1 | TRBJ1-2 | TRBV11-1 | CASSPQTGPGGYTF
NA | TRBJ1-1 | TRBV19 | CASSFLGDAEAFF
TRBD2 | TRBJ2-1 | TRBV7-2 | CASSLGGGAVNEQFF
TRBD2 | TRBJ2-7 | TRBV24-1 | CATSEGLAGDHEQYF
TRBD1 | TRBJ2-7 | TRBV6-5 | CASTAGQDYYEQYF
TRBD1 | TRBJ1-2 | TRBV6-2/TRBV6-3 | CASSPDRGYGYTF
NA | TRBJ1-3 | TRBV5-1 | CASSVERGGSSGNTIYF
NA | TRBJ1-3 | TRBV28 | CASRSDRIPGNTIYF
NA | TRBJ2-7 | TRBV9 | CASSLGHGGGEQYF
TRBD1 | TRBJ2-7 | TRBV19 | CASSPDRKAFSEQYF
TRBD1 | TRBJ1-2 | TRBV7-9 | CASSGTGAVKYGYTF
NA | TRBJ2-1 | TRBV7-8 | CASSSRHDNEQFF
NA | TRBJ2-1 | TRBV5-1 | CASSFERNEQFF
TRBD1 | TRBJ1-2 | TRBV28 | CASSLTGTNYGYTF
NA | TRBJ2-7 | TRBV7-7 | CASSRNREGEQYF
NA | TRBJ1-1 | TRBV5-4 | CASSLGFNTEAFF